This T cell receptor beta chain was sequenced during a study of patients and donors after allogeneic stem cell transplantation. Trimming shortened V by 2 bases and J by 0 bases, and 12 bases separated the two germline ends. Germline V CDR1 and CDR2: DFQATT, SNEGSKA (reference sequence). This CDR3 contains 15 residues. MiXCR was run by TCRdb on the RT-PCR reads, yielding one entry per CDR3 protein. The table records 900,000 to 1,000,000 distinct CDR3 sequences, roughly 17% of them present only once. The rearrangement joins TRBV20-1 to TRBJ2-3; D gene uncertain. The TCR was taken from a human donor who was either an allogeneic HSCT recipient or a stem cell or donor lymphocyte infusion donor (not recorded which). It is not recorded whose cells these are; they may come from a transplant donor. Sequencing was performed on blood, either unsorted or a sorted T cell fraction (not recorded which). CDR3 residues: CSARQQRTSTDTQYF. The CDR3 nucleotides read TGCAGTGCTAGACAACAGCGAACTAGCACAGATACGCAGTATTTT.